These 21 T cell receptor beta chains were sequenced from one sample in a study of persistence of HIV-infected CD4 T cells (TCRdb year 2020). The immunoSEQ hsTCRB assay version 4, run in survey mode, was used to sequence TCRbeta repertoires from genomic DNA. This immuneACCESS table, as held by TCRdb, lists in-frame sequences with V and J called but not all clones. Of the missing ones, under half trace to an unresolved V gene in checked studies; the others have no known cause. This sample gives 40,000 to 55,000 clones in total; about 85% of them show up just once. Together, the top ten hold 0.4% to 0.6% of the sample. The meaning of the sample's treatment or condition label: suppressive antiretroviral therapy. Cells were stimulated with anti-CD3/anti-CD28 magnetic beads as a nonspecific positive control representing the CD4+ T cell repertoire. Responding CD4+ T cells were sorted by upregulation of both CD40 ligand and CD69.

Their cognate antigens are unknown. Sample: CD4+ T cells sorted from PBMCs after roughly 20-hour stimulation, taken from a patient who received antiretroviral therapy. What this sample's cell subset or site label stands for: CD40L+CD69+ CD4 T cells responding to anti-CD3/anti-CD28 beads, representing the overall repertoire. Receptors were obtained from an adult woman with HIV who was CMV-seropositive.

This CDR3 is CASSIGRESQPQHF. CDR3 DNA: TGTGCCAGCAGCATCGGGAGGGAAAGTCAGCCCCAGCATTTT. The chain carries TRBV6-2 or TRBV6-3 and TRBJ1-5; D is unresolved. The CDR3 has 14 residues. Germline V gene sequence: CDR1 MNHEY, CDR2 SVGEGT. The ends were cut back, 6 bases at V and 6 bases at J, with 15 bases in the middle.

The gene calls are TRBV6-5 and TRBJ2-7, with D perhaps matching TRBD1 or TRBD2 (5 bases each). CDR1 and CDR2 from the germline V gene are MNHEY and SVGAGI. The CDR3 runs 15 residues. Trimming shortened V by 9 bases and J by 3 bases, and 21 bases separated the two germline ends. This CDR3 is CASAEPGRPSYEQYV. The CDR3 DNA reads TGTGCCAGTGCCGAACCGGGACGCCCGAGCTACGAGCAGTACGTC.

The J gene is TRBJ2-3, the V gene TRBV15; the D is unclear. The CDR3 is 16 residues long. V was clipped by 5 bases and J by 4 bases, with 19 bases between them. Germline V gene sequence: CDR1 LNHNV, CDR2 YYDKDF (reference sequence). The DNA of the CDR3 is TGTGCCACCAGCTTGCCCCGAGGCGATGGTCCAGATACGCAGTATTTT. This sequence encodes CATSLPRGDGPDTQYF.

The chain combines TRBV14 with TRBJ1-1; D not resolved. This CDR3 region has 16 residues. V lost 0 bases, J lost 0 bases, and 11 bases lay in between. CDR1 is SGHDN, CDR2 FVKESK, per germline. The CDR3 spells CASSQDVGSLNTEAFF. The CDR3 nucleotides read TGTGCCAGCAGCCAAGATGTAGGCAGCTTGAACACTGAAGCTTTCTTT.

This chain connects TRBV6-5 to TRBJ2-5, with D possibly being TRBD1 (6 bases). This CDR3 comprises 13 residues. V lost 6 bases, J lost 5 bases, and 13 bases lay in between. Germline V gives CDR1 MNHEY, CDR2 SVGAGI. CDR3 sequence (DNA): TGTGCCAGCAGACCAACAGGGTTGGAGACCCAGTACTTC. Protein sequence: CASRPTGLETQYF.

J is TRBJ2-4 and V is TRBV10-1; TRBD2 matches 8 bases. Germline trimming cut 6 bases from V and 8 bases from J; bases unmatched to any gene: 9. This CDR3 contains 14 residues. Germline V lookup: CDR1 WNHNN, CDR2 SYGVQD (reference sequence). DNA of the CDR3: TGCGCCAGCAGCGGGGGGCCGCGGGGGGACATTCAGTACTTC. Its protein product is CASSGGPRGDIQYF.

The genes are TRBV29-1 and TRBJ2-5; D is unclear. The germline V and J ends were trimmed by 4 bases and 4 bases, with 13 bases remaining between them. Germline lookup yields CDR1 SQVTM and CDR2 ANQGSEA. This CDR3 contains 13 residues. The CDR3 coding sequence is TGCAGCGTTGCAGAGTTTTTCAGAGAGACCCAGTACTTC. Translation gives CSVAEFFRETQYF.

In its sample, this clone was seen a few times. The chain carries TRBV19 and TRBJ2-2; D is perhaps TRBD1 (6 bases). V shed 2 bases and J shed 3 bases, with 10 bases lying between them. Germline CDR1 reads LNHDA; CDR2 reads SQIVND (reference sequence). The CDR3 is 15 amino acids. CDR3 bases: TGTGCCAGTAGTATAAATACAGGGTACACCGGGGAGCTGTTTTTT. It translates to CASSINTGYTGELFF.

V and J are TRBV2 and TRBJ1-2; weak D call: TRBD1 (5 bases). Trimming took off 4 bases at V and 2 bases at J, with 20 bases between the two ends. This CDR3 has 17 residues. Germline V CDR1 and CDR2: SNHLY, FYNNEI. For the CDR3, the DNA is TGTGCCAGCAGTGGGGGACTCCTCGGCGGGGAGAACTATGGCTACACCTTC. It codes for CASSGGLLGGENYGYTF. Together with reference TRBV2 and TRBJ1-2, the CDR3 gives the full variable domain: EPEVTQTPSHQVTQMGQEVILRCVPISNHLYFYWYRQILGQKVEFLVSFYNNEISEKSEIFDDQFSVERPDGSNFTLKIRSTKLEDSAMYFCASSGGLLGGENYGYTFGSGTRLTVV.

Here the CDR3 reads CASSDGVYNEQFF. CDR3 nucleotides: TGTGCCAGCAGTGACGGAGTATATAATGAGCAGTTCTTC. The chain employs TRBV25-1 and TRBJ2-1; no firm D call. The CDR3 covers 13 residues. The germline V and J ends were trimmed by 3 bases and 7 bases, with 10 bases remaining between them. Germline CDR1 reads MGHDK; CDR2 reads SYGVNS. Based on the CDR3 plus reference TRBV25-1 and TRBJ2-1, the full variable domain is EADIYQTPRYLVIGTGKKITLECSQTMGHDKMYWYQQDPGMELHLIHYSYGVNSTEKGDLSSESTVSRIRTEHFPLTLESARPSHTSQYLCASSDGVYNEQFFGPGTRLTVL.

The V gene is TRBV5-4, the J gene TRBJ2-5; a possible D gene is TRBD2 (6 bases). This CDR3 is built from 13 residues. Trimming removed 4 bases at V and 5 bases at J, with 12 bases between. Germline-derived CDR1 and CDR2 are SGHNT and YYREEE (reference sequence). The CDR3 spells CASSRLGAETQYF. CDR3 coding DNA: TGTGCCAGCAGCCGACTAGGTGCGGAGACCCAGTACTTC.

The chain links TRBV7-3 to TRBJ2-1, with TRBD1 identical over 10 bases. The CDR3 is 16 residues long. Trimming at V came to 3 bases and at J to 3 bases, leaving 5 bases not matched to a gene. Germline CDR1 is SGHTA and CDR2 is FQGTGA. CDR3 in DNA: TGTGCCAGCAGCTTCACCGGGACAGGGGTCTACAATGAGCAGTTCTTC. The encoded protein is CASSFTGTGVYNEQFF. Full variable domain (rest looked up from reference TRBV7-3 and TRBJ2-1): GAGVSQTPSNKVTEKGKYVELRCDPISGHTALYWYRQSLGQGPEFLIYFQGTGAADDSGLPNDRFFAVRPEGSVSTLKIQRTERGDSAVYLCASSFTGTGVYNEQFFGPGTRLTVL.

V is TRBV30 and J is TRBJ1-3; unclear D gene. Per the germline V gene, CDR1 is GTSNPN and CDR2 is SVGIG (reference sequence). The CDR3 spans 15 residues. The V and J ends lost 0 bases and 4 bases respectively, with 13 bases between them. In DNA form, the CDR3 reads TGTGCCTGGAGTGTAGGCTTCTCCGGGGGAAACACCATATATTTT. This codes for CAWSVGFSGGNTIYF.

This sequence joins TRBV10-3 and TRBJ2-3, with 10 positions matching TRBD2. The CDR3 extends over 15 amino acids. V shed 8 bases and J 1 base; nucleotides not matched to a gene: 6. In germline, CDR1 is ENHRY, CDR2 SYGVKD. CDR3 nucleotides: TGTGCCATCGAGGGCACTAGCGGGGGCACAGATACGCAGTATTTT. Amino acid sequence: CAIEGTSGGTDTQYF.

V usage is TRBV11-1 and J usage is TRBJ1-2, with D tentatively TRBD1 (6 bases). The CDR3 extends over 14 amino acids. The V gene lost 3 bases and the J gene lost 8 bases, with 16 bases spanning the gap. Germline-derived CDR1 and CDR2 are SGHAT and FQDESV (reference sequence). The CDR3 DNA sequence: TGTGCCAGCAGCTTGGGTCAGGGGCCGGAGGGCTACACCTTC. Translated, it gives CASSLGQGPEGYTF.

As DNA, the CDR3 is TGTGCCAGCAGCCCGAGACTAGCGGGGGAGAATACGCAGTATTTT. Translated: CASSPRLAGENTQYF. The chain joins TRBV6-5 to TRBJ2-3; 12 bases fit TRBD2. This CDR3 comprises 15 residues. Trimming cost V 6 bases and J 7 bases; bases outside gene matches: 8. Per germline, CDR1 MNHEY and CDR2 SVGAGI.

This chain joins TRBV6-6 and TRBJ2-2; D gene unclear. The CDR3 extends over 13 amino acids. Germline CDR1 reads MNHNY; CDR2 reads SVGAGI (reference sequence). V was shortened by 2 bases and J by 8 bases, with 9 bases between the two germline ends. As DNA, the CDR3 is TGTGCCAGCAGTTACCGGCAACCTGGGGAGCTGTTTTTT. Amino acid sequence: CASSYRQPGELFF.

This clone appeared once. The CDR3 nucleotides read TGTGCCAGCAGTGAAGCGCCACGGACAGAAGAGACCCAGTACTTC. This sequence encodes CASSEAPRTEETQYF. This rearrangement joins TRBV2 to TRBJ2-5; D is perhaps TRBD1 (6 bases). This CDR3 region has 15 residues. Germline V lookup: CDR1 SNHLY, CDR2 FYNNEI. V lost 0 bases to trimming and J lost 3 bases, with 11 bases between them.

The chain recombines TRBV12-5 with TRBJ1-1; 9 nucleotides agree with TRBD1. Germline CDR1 reads LGHNT; CDR2 reads FRNRAP. Trimming at V came to 3 bases and at J to 4 bases, leaving 3 bases not matched to a gene. The CDR3 runs 14 residues. The DNA of the CDR3 is TGTGCTAGTGGTTTACAGGGGGCGAGCACTGAAGCTTTCTTT. It specifies CASGLQGASTEAFF.

CDR3 DNA: TGTGCCAGCAGTGACAGGGGACAGGGGGCCTACGAGCAGTACTTC. Translating gives CASSDRGQGAYEQYF. V gene TRBV2 combines with J gene TRBJ2-7; 11 bases align to TRBD1. J was trimmed by 2 bases and V by 3 bases; bases with no gene match: 3. CDR1 and CDR2 from the germline V gene are SNHLY and FYNNEI. The CDR3 is 15 residues long. The variable domain in full, completed from reference TRBV2 and TRBJ2-7, reads EPEVTQTPSHQVTQMGQEVILRCVPISNHLYFYWYRQILGQKVEFLVSFYNNEISEKSEIFDDQFSVERPDGSNFTLKIRSTKLEDSAMYFCASSDRGQGAYEQYFGPGTRLTVT.

CDR3 sequence reads: CASSPFRQLNTEAFF. In DNA form, the CDR3 reads TGTGCCAGCAGCCCCTTTCGACAGCTAAACACTGAAGCTTTCTTT. The chain employs TRBV5-4 and TRBJ1-1; D is perhaps TRBD1 (5 bases). V lost 4 bases and J 2 bases, leaving 15 bases between the germline ends. The CDR3 has 15 residues. Germline V gives CDR1 SGHNT, CDR2 YYREEE (reference sequence).